This T cell receptor beta chain originates from a study of spatial heterogeneity in lung cancer. The CDR3 is made up of 16 amino acids. Germline V gene sequence: CDR1 MNHEY, CDR2 SVGAGI. Trimming at V came to 7 bases and at J to 0 bases, leaving 8 bases not matched to a gene. As concerns this clonotype: The antigen is unknown.

A unique molecular identifier was attached to every TCR cDNA molecule. TCRdb reprocessed the 5' RACE reads via MiXCR and lists one record per CDR3 protein. This table has 40,000 to 45,000 distinct CDR3 sequences, roughly 13% appearing once. Study-level findings and limits: Among blood samples, ubiquitous expanded tumor TCRs appeared more at resection than at follow-up.

Time point given: sample taken at primary tumor resection. The donors were approximately 70 patients with non-small cell lung cancer that was early-stage and untreated. Extraction of whole RNA from tumor, nontumor lung or frozen PBMC preceded unsorted sequencing. This chain joins TRBV6-5 and TRBJ2-2, with 7 bases that match TRBD1. The sequence derives from a male donor with early-stage non-small cell lung cancer. The sample in question was PBMCs, obtained at surgery. The CDR3 DNA reads as TGTGCCAGCACCACATACGGGACAGCGAACACCGGGGAGCTGTTTTTT. This codes for CASTTYGTANTGELFF.